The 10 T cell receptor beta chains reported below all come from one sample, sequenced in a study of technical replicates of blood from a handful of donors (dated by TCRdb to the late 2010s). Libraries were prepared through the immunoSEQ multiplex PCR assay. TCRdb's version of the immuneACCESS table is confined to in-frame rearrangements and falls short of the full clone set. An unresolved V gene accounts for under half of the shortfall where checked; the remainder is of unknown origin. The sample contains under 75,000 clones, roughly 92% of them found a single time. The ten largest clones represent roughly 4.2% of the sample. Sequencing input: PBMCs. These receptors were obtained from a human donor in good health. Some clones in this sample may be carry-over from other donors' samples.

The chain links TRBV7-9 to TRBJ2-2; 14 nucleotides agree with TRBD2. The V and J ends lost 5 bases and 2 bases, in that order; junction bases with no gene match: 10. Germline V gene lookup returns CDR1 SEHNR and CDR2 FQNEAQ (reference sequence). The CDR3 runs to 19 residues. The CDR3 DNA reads TGTGCCAGCAGCCGAACGACAGGACTAGCGGGAGGTAACACCGGGGAGCTGTTTTTT. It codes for CASSRTTGLAGGNTGELFF. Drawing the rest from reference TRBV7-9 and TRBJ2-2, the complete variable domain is DTGVSQNPRHKITKRGQNVTFRCDPISEHNRLYWYRQTLGQGPEFLTYFQNEAQLEKSRLLSDRFSAERPKGSFSTLEIQRTEQGDSAMYLCASSRTTGLAGGNTGELFFGEGSRLTVL.

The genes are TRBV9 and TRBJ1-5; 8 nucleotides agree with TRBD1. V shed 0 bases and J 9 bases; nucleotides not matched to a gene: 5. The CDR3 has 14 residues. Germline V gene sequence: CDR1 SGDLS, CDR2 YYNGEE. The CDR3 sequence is CASSVGQGRGPQHF. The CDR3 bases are TGTGCCAGCAGCGTAGGACAGGGGAGGGGGCCCCAGCATTTT.

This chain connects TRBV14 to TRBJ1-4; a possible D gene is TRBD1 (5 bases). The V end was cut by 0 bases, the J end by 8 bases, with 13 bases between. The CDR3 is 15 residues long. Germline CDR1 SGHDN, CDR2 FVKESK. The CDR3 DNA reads TGTGCCAGCAGCCAAGAGGGAGGACCAGGGGAAAAACTGTTTTTT. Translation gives CASSQEGGPGEKLFF.

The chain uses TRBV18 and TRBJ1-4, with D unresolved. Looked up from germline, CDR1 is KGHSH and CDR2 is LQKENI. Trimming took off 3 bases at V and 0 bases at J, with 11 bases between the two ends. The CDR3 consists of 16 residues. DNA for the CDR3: TGTGCCAGCTCACCCGGTCGAGGAGCAACTAATGAAAAACTGTTTTTT. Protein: CASSPGRGATNEKLFF.

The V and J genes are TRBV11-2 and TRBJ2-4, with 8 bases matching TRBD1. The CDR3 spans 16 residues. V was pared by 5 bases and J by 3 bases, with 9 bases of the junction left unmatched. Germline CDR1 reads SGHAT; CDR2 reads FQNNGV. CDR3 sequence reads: CASSLDRGRGKNIQYF. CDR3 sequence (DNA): TGTGCCAGCAGCCTCGACAGGGGAAGGGGCAAAAACATTCAGTACTTC.

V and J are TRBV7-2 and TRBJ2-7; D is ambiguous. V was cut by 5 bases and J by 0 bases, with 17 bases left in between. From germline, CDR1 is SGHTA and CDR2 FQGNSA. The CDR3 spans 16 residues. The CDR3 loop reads CASSPMTLTISYEQYF. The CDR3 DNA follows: TGTGCCAGCAGCCCCATGACACTCACCATCTCCTACGAGCAGTACTTC.

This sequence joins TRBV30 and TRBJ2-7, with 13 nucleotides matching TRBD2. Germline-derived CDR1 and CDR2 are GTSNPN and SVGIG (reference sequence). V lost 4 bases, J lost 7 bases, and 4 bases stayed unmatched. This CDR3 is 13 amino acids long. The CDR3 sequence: CAWTPGLAGEQYF. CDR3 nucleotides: TGTGCCTGGACTCCGGGACTAGCGGGGGAGCAGTACTTC.

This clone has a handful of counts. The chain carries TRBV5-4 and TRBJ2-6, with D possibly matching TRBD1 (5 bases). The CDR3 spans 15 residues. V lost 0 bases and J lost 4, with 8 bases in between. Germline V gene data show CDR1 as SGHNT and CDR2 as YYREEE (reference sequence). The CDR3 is CASSLVGAGANVLTF. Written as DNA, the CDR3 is TGTGCCAGCAGCTTGGTAGGGGCCGGGGCCAACGTCCTGACTTTC. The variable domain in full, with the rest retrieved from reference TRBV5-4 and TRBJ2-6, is ETGVTQSPTHLIKTRGQQVTLRCSSQSGHNTVSWYQQALGQGPQFIFQYYREEENGRGNFPPRFSGLQFPNYSSELNVNALELDDSALYLCASSLVGAGANVLTFGAGSRLTVL.

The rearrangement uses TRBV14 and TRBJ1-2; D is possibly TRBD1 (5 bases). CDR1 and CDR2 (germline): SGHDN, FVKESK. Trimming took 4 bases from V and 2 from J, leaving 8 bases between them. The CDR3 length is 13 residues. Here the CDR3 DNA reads TGTGCCAGCAGCCTCCAGGGAAACTATGGCTACACCTTC. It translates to CASSLQGNYGYTF.

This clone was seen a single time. CDR3 coding DNA: TGTGCCAGCAGTTTAGGCCAGCGGGGGGCAGGAGAGACCCAGTACTTC. This translates into CASSLGQRGAGETQYF. The rearrangement links TRBV27 to TRBJ2-5, with 9 bases lining up with TRBD2. V dropped 2 bases and J dropped 4; count of bases not matched to a gene: 8. Per germline, CDR1 MNHEY and CDR2 SMNVEV (reference sequence). CDR3 length: 16 amino acids.